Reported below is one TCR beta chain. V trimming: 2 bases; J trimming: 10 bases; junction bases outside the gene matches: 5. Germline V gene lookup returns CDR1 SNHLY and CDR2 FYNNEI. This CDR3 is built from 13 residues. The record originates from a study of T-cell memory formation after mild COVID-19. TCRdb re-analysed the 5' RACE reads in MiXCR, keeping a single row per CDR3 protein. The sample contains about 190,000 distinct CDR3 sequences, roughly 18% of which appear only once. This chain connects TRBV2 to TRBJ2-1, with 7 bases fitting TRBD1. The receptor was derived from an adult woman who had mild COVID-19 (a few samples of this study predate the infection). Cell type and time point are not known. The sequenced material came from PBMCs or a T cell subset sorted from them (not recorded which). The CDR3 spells CASSERGPQEQFF. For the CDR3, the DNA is TGTGCCAGCAGTGAAAGGGGGCCTCAGGAGCAGTTCTTC.